Given below is one TCR beta chain in context. Its specificity is unknown. The sample is drawn from a study of T cells in Graves' hyperthyroidism and ophthalmopathy. Study-level points and caveats: The majority of expanded thyroid clonotypes above 0.001 also appeared in blood.

Amplification yielded TCR beta CDR3 regions, with RNA transcripts as the source. First-round RT-PCR targeting the TCR CDR3 was performed with the HTBI primer set. In TCRdb, the multiplex PCR reads were re-called with MiXCR into one record per CDR3 protein. The table includes roughly 200,000 distinct CDR3 sequences, around 20% detected once. The CDR3 consists of 12 residues. Deletions cut 7 bases from V and 5 bases from J, with 12 bases between. Germline lookup yields CDR1 DFQATT and CDR2 SNEGSKA (reference sequence). These patients, aged 18 to 65, had recently diagnosed hyperthyroidism lasting under 2 months. Patients showing uncontrolled infection, other autoimmune disease, pregnancy or lactation were ineligible. Diagnoses were made from clinical symptoms, serum measures (thyroxine and TRAb), thyroid ultrasound and orbital computed tomography.

The sequencing input was blood. The chain combines TRBV20-1 with TRBJ1-5; the D is unclear. This sequence was found in a man aged 40-55 years with Graves' hyperthyroidism. The CDR3 loop reads CSVDRRDQPQHF. The CDR3 nucleotides read TGCAGTGTTGACCGGCGGGATCAGCCCCAGCATTTT.